This T cell receptor beta chain was retrieved from a study of T cells after yellow fever vaccination. As for the study in general: The SMART-Seq v4 Ultra Low Input method served to prepare the low-cell-number fractions.

General study findings and limits: Detected again after the booster were most primary-vaccination clones, at nearly 97% CD4 and nearly 90% CD8. Secondary responses were weaker yet peaked faster, day 5 versus 15.

Concerning this clonotype itself: Its antigen is unknown.

One entry per CDR3 protein results from TCRdb running MiXCR on the 5' RACE reads. The table lists under 350,000 distinct CDR3 sequences, roughly 4.3% of them singletons. This receptor was taken from a man aged 18 to 35 who received the YFV17D yellow fever vaccine. Sequencing was performed on PBMCs, taken 5 days after the yellow fever booster vaccination.

The CDR3 sequence is CASSAVAGPRNTIYF. The CDR3 nucleotides read TGTGCCAGCAGTGCGGTCGCAGGCCCTAGAAACACCATATATTTT. The rearrangement uses TRBV2 and TRBJ1-3; D not certain. The CDR3 sequence is 15 residues long. In germline, CDR1 is SNHLY, CDR2 FYNNEI. The V end lost 4 bases, the J end lost 5 bases, and 15 bases lay between the germline ends.